This T cell receptor (beta chain) was observed in a study of T cell responses to AZD1222 COVID-19 vaccine. Study findings and constraints: Receipt of two AZD1222 doses was followed by a rise in Spike-specific TCR breadth and depth. Targeting of unmutated variant regions was reportedly seen in nearly half of spike-specific TCRs.

Generated by immunoSEQ multiplex PCR, the TCRdb table keeps only in-frame clones and is missing some. This sample has some 130,000 clones, with 92% found just once. V lost 3 bases and J 7 bases, leaving 12 bases between the germline ends. The germline CDR1 and CDR2 sequences are LGHNA and YSLEER. This CDR3 has 13 residues. As for this clone: What it binds is unknown.

This chain joins TRBV4-3 and TRBJ1-1; D gene uncertain. Sequenced here: peripheral blood, sampled on day 0 of AZD1222 vaccination. The receptor comes from an adult in good health. In nucleotides, the CDR3 is TGCGCCAGCAGCCAGGTTGGGCCGGGTGAAGCTTTCTTT. Protein: CASSQVGPGEAFF.